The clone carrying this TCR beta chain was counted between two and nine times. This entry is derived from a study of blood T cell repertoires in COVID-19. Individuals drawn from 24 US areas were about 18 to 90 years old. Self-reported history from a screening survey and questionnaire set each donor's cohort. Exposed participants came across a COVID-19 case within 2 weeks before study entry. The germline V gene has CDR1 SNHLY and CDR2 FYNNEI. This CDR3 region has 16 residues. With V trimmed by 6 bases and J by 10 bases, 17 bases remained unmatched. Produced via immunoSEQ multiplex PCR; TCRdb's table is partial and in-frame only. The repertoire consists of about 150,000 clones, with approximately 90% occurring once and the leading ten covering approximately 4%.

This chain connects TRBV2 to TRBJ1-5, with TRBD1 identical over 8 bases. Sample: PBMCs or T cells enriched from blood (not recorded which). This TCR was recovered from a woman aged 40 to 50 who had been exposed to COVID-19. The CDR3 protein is CASRDTGQAVVGPQHF. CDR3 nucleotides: TGTGCCAGCAGAGACACGGGACAGGCGGTGGTCGGTCCCCAGCATTTT.